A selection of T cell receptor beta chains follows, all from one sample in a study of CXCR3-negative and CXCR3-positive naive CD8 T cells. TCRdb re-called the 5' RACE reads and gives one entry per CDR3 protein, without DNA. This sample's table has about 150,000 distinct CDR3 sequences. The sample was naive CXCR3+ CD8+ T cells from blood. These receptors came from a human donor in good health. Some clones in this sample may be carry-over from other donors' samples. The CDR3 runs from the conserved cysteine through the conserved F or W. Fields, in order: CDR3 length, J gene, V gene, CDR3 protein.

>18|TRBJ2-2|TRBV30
CAWSPSGSHLFPTGELFF
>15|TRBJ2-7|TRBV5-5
CASSSQAGTFYEQYF
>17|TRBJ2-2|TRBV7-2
CASNTGRRRLDTGELFF
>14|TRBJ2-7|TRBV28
CASSYQQATEEQYF
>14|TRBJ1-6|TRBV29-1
CSVAGGDPGSPLHF
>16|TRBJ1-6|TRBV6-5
CASQQLLGIDNSPLHF
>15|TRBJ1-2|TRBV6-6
CASRSVGGDRYGYTF
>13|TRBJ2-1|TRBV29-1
CSVGAISYNEQFF
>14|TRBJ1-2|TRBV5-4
CASSFGPSGDGYTF
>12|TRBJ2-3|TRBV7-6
CASSLKADTQYF
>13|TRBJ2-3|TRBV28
CASSFNVVDTQYF
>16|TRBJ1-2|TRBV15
CATSRDRLMTNYGYTF
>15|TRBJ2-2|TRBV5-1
CASSWTGGNTGELFF
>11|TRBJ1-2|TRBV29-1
CSVVGERGYTF
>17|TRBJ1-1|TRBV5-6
CASSLATPRALNTEAFF
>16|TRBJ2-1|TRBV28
CASSAVAGEFYNEQFF
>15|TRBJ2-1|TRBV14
CASSQDPGKPNEQFF
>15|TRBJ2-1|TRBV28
CASSGGTSSYNEQFF
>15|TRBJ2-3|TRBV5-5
CASSMDINEDDTQYF
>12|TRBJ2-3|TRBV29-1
CSVLMGTDTQYF